This TCR beta chain was recorded in a study of blood T cell repertoires in COVID-19. Measured with immunoSEQ multiplex PCR; TCRdb has only the in-frame clones, and not every one. The table includes about 90,000 clones, over 75% detected once. The sample consisted of peripheral blood. The clonotype was recovered from a man aged 65 to 85 with acute or convalescent COVID-19.

The CDR3 DNA is TGCAGCGTACCAGGGGCAGGCGACTATGGCTACACCTTC. Amino acids: CSVPGAGDYGYTF. This sequence joins TRBV29-1 and TRBJ1-2, with D perhaps TRBD1 (6 bases). Trimming removed 6 bases at V and 3 bases at J, with 14 bases between. The CDR3 has 13 residues. CDR1 SQVTM and CDR2 ANQGSEA come from the germline V gene.